One and the same sample provided the 29 T cell receptor beta chains below, sequenced in a study of OX40 agonist ivuxolimab in advanced cancers. Clones were sequenced by immunoSEQ multiplex PCR, and TCRdb holds only the in-frame ones, with some missing. In the table there are about 46,000 clones, about 79% of which are singletons. Source: CD4+ or CD8+ T cells sorted from blood, taken in a trial of the OX40 agonist ivuxolimab. The receptor source for this set is an adult with an advanced solid tumor such as melanoma, head and neck, liver or kidney cancer.

The J gene is TRBJ2-3, the V gene TRBV5-4; 8 bases align to TRBD2. Germline CDR1 SGHNT, CDR2 YYREEE (reference sequence). V lost 3 bases, J lost 1 base, and 7 bases stayed unmatched. The CDR3 contains 16 residues. CDR3 nucleotide sequence: TGTGCCAGCAGCTCCTATCAGCGGGGGCGCACAGATACGCAGTATTTT. This encodes CASSSYQRGRTDTQYF.

The rearrangement uses TRBV30 and TRBJ1-6; 8 bases map to TRBD1. The CDR3 has 12 amino acids. V gave up 5 bases and J gave up 13 bases; unmatched junction bases: 7. Germline CDR1 reads GTSNPN; CDR2 reads SVGIG (reference sequence). CDR3 sequence: CAWGQGHVPLHF. The CDR3 bases are TGTGCCTGGGGACAGGGACACGTCCCCCTCCACTTT.

The chain carries TRBV7-2 and TRBJ2-3; D gene unclear. In germline, CDR1 is SGHTA, CDR2 FQGNSA. This CDR3 region has 16 residues. The V end was cut by 1 base, the J end by 3 bases, with 14 bases between. In DNA form, the CDR3 reads TGTGCCAGCAGCTTAGGGAAGGGCGTAGGGACAGATACGCAGTATTTT. Its protein product is CASSLGKGVGTDTQYF. The variable domain in full, completed from reference TRBV7-2 and TRBJ2-3, reads GAGVSQSPSNKVTEKGKDVELRCDPISGHTALYWYRQSLGQGLEFLIYFQGNSAPDKSGLPSDRFSAERTGGSVSTLTIQRTQQEDSAVYLCASSLGKGVGTDTQYFGPGTRLTVL.

The J gene is TRBJ1-6, the V gene TRBV7-2; 7 bases line up with TRBD1. V dropped 0 bases and J dropped 10; count of bases not matched to a gene: 6. The CDR3 contains 15 residues. Germline assignment: CDR1 SGHTA and CDR2 FQGNSA. In DNA, the CDR3 is TGTGCCAGCAGCTTAGCGGGCAGGGGGGACTCACCCCTCCACTTT. Encoded protein: CASSLAGRGDSPLHF.

The J gene is TRBJ2-7, the V gene TRBV11-2; perhaps TRBD1 as D (6 bases). The CDR3 contains 14 residues. Germline CDR1 reads SGHAT; CDR2 reads FQNNGV. V lost 5 bases to trimming and J lost 0 bases, with 11 bases between them. In DNA form, the CDR3 reads TGTGCCAGCAGCACGGACAGAACCTCCTACGAGCAGTACTTC. Translating it yields CASSTDRTSYEQYF.

This rearrangement joins TRBV15 to TRBJ1-3; TRBD1 might be the D (6 bases). V gave up 1 base and J gave up 2 bases, with 9 bases separating them. Germline loops: CDR1 LNHNV, CDR2 YYDKDF (reference sequence). The CDR3 runs 15 residues. The CDR3 bases are TGTGCCACCAGCAGAGTCCCAGGGGCTGGAAACACCATATATTTT. Translated: CATSRVPGAGNTIYF.

The rearrangement links TRBV30 to TRBJ2-7; D is ambiguous. The length of the CDR3 is 12 residues. Germline V gene sequence: CDR1 GTSNPN, CDR2 SVGIG (reference sequence). Trimming shortened V by 0 bases and J by 5 bases, and 8 bases separated the two germline ends. The CDR3 sequence: CAWSVHLNEQYF. Written as DNA, the CDR3 is TGTGCCTGGAGTGTACATTTAAACGAGCAGTACTTC.

V and J are TRBV18 and TRBJ1-1; D is uncertain. The CDR3 spans 13 residues. CDR1 is KGHSH and CDR2 is LQKENI in the germline V gene. The V and J ends lost 1 base and 3 bases respectively, with 6 bases between them. The DNA of the CDR3 is TGTGCCAGCTCACCACAGGGTTACACTGAAGCTTTCTTT. Its protein is CASSPQGYTEAFF. The variable domain in full, completed from reference TRBV18 and TRBJ1-1, reads NAGVMQNPRHLVRRRGQEARLRCSPMKGHSHVYWYRQLPEEGLKFMVYLQKENIIDESGMPKERFSAEFPKEGPSILRIQQVVRGDSAAYFCASSPQGYTEAFFGQGTRLTVV.

The V gene is TRBV14, the J gene TRBJ2-6; no reliable D call. V lost 1 base and J 2 bases, leaving 9 bases between the germline ends. There are 16 residues in the CDR3. The germline CDR1 and CDR2 sequences are SGHDN and FVKESK. Here the CDR3 DNA reads TGTGCCAGCAGCCAAGTTGGCATTGCTGGGGCCAACGTCCTGACTTTC. This translates into CASSQVGIAGANVLTF.

The rearrangement links TRBV27 to TRBJ1-4, with D hard to call. V lost 3 bases and J 8 bases, leaving 10 bases between the germline ends. There are 13 residues in the CDR3. Germline V gives CDR1 MNHEY, CDR2 SMNVEV (reference sequence). As DNA, the CDR3 is TGTGCCAGCAGTTTTAGGCCGGACGAAAAACTGTTTTTT. Translated, it gives CASSFRPDEKLFF.

Written as DNA, the CDR3 is TGTGCTAGTGGTTCCCCTCGGGGAGAAAAACTGTTTTTT. Residues: CASGSPRGEKLFF. V is TRBV12-5 and J is TRBJ1-4; D gene uncertain. The CDR3 spans 13 residues. Between the trimmed V and J ends, which lost 4 bases and 8 bases, there was a span of 11 bases. CDR1 and CDR2 from the germline V gene are LGHNT and FRNRAP.

This chain links TRBV6-1 with TRBJ2-7, with D uncertain. CDR3 length: 12 residues. The V gene lost 7 bases and the J gene lost 5 bases, with 12 bases spanning the gap. In germline, CDR1 is MNHNS, CDR2 SASEGT. CDR3 nucleotides: TGTGCCAGCAAGCCGACGAGAAACGAGCAGTACTTC. Protein product: CASKPTRNEQYF.

This chain joins TRBV19 and TRBJ1-6, with D unresolved. Germline loops: CDR1 LNHDA, CDR2 SQIVND (reference sequence). CDR3 size: 15 residues. V lost 1 base, J lost 9 bases, and 13 bases lay in between. As DNA, the CDR3 is TGTGCCAGTAGTATAGGTGGCCCGGCTGGTTCACCCCTCCACTTT. It codes for CASSIGGPAGSPLHF.

This clone was counted between two and nine times. This chain links TRBV7-2 with TRBJ2-7, with 8 bases fitting TRBD1. The CDR3 consists of 15 residues. The V gene end was trimmed by 0 bases and the J gene end by 3 bases; junction bases not matched to a gene: 4. Germline-derived CDR1 and CDR2 are SGHTA and FQGNSA. CDR3 in amino acids: CASSLATGQGYEQYF. The CDR3 DNA reads as TGTGCCAGCAGCTTAGCGACAGGACAGGGCTACGAGCAGTACTTC.

The chain couples TRBV5-6 to TRBJ2-7; tentatively, D is TRBD1 (7 bases). In germline, CDR1 is SGHDT, CDR2 YYEEEE. Trimming removed 6 bases from V and 0 bases from J, with 19 bases in between. The CDR3 length is 16 residues. For the CDR3, the DNA is TGTGCCAGCACTCAGGGGGGCCGCTTGAGCTCCTACGAGCAGTACTTC. Protein sequence: CASTQGGRLSSYEQYF.

This chain joins TRBV19 and TRBJ1-5; no firm D call. Germline loops: CDR1 LNHDA, CDR2 SQIVND (reference sequence). The ends were cut back, 3 bases at V and 0 bases at J, with 6 bases in the middle. CDR3 size: 14 residues. The CDR3 DNA reads as TGTGCCAGTAGTATCGTGTATAGCAATCAGCCCCAGCATTTT. This gives the protein CASSIVYSNQPQHF.

For the CDR3, the DNA is TGTGCAACCGGGCCATCATTCAAAAACATTCAGTACTTC. It is translated as CATGPSFKNIQYF. This chain connects TRBV6-6 to TRBJ2-4; the D is unclear. CDR1 and CDR2 (germline): MNHNY, SVGAGI (reference sequence). CDR3 length: 13 residues.

This clone came up a few times. V usage is TRBV10-3 and J usage is TRBJ1-5; no clear D. The V gene lost 2 bases and the J gene lost 5 bases, with 4 bases spanning the gap. Germline-derived CDR1 and CDR2 are ENHRY and SYGVKD. This CDR3 comprises 12 residues. CDR3 region: CAISEPDQPQHF. CDR3 nucleotides: TGTGCCATCAGTGAGCCGGATCAGCCCCAGCATTTT.

The chain uses TRBV6-5 and TRBJ2-5; tentatively, D is TRBD2 (6 bases). The CDR3 runs 13 residues. The V and J ends lost 5 bases and 7 bases respectively, with 14 bases between them. From germline, CDR1 is MNHEY and CDR2 SVGAGI. CDR3 residues: CASSPGGTGTQYF. The CDR3, as DNA: TGTGCCAGCAGTCCCGGCGGGACGGGGACCCAGTACTTC.

This chain joins TRBV4-1 and TRBJ2-7, with 8 bases lining up with TRBD1. The CDR3 has 16 amino acids. The trim removed 3 bases at V and 3 bases at J, leaving 10 bases unmatched. Germline V gives CDR1 MGHRA, CDR2 YSYEKL. The CDR3 coding sequence is TGCGCCAGCAGCCAGTCCCGGGGACAGGACTACTACGAGCAGTACTTC. It codes for CASSQSRGQDYYEQYF.

The chain joins TRBV19 to TRBJ2-5; 7 bases match TRBD1. The junction had 10 bases not matched to a gene; V was cut back by 5 bases and J by 7 bases. Per germline, CDR1 LNHDA and CDR2 SQIVND (reference sequence). The CDR3 is made up of 14 amino acids. The DNA for the CDR3 is TGTGCCAGTAGTGCACAGGGGCTGCCGGGGACCCAGTACTTC. This encodes CASSAQGLPGTQYF.

This sequence joins TRBV27 and TRBJ1-5; D unclear. This CDR3 is built from 13 residues. The germline V gene encodes CDR1 MNHEY and CDR2 SMNVEV (reference sequence). V was clipped by 7 bases and J by 3 bases, with 10 bases between them. CDR3 nucleotide sequence: TGTGCCAGCAAGGAGGGTGACAATCAGCCCCAGCATTTT. Its translation: CASKEGDNQPQHF.

This chain links TRBV5-4 with TRBJ2-7; D is possibly TRBD1 (6 bases). The CDR3 has 14 residues. V dropped 2 bases and J dropped 0 bases, with 9 bases sitting between them. Germline V CDR1 and CDR2: SGHNT, YYREEE (reference sequence). DNA of the CDR3: TGTGCCAGCAGCTTTTCGGACAGCTCCTACGAGCAGTACTTC. It specifies CASSFSDSSYEQYF. The variable domain in full, completed from reference TRBV5-4 and TRBJ2-7, reads ETGVTQSPTHLIKTRGQQVTLRCSSQSGHNTVSWYQQALGQGPQFIFQYYREEENGRGNFPPRFSGLQFPNYSSELNVNALELDDSALYLCASSFSDSSYEQYFGPGTRLTVT.

V and J are TRBV7-3 and TRBJ2-7; D might be TRBD2 (5 bases). Per germline, CDR1 SGHTA and CDR2 FQGTGA. The CDR3 length is 13 residues. Trimming left V 5 bases short and J 0 bases short, with 8 bases between. The CDR3, as DNA: TGTGCCAGCAGCCCCGAGGGCTCCTACGAGCAGTACTTC. Translated, it gives CASSPEGSYEQYF.

The rearrangement uses TRBV11-2 and TRBJ2-2, with D possibly matching TRBD1 (5 bases). Germline CDR1 and CDR2: SGHAT and FQNNGV. V lost 2 bases and J 5 bases, leaving 12 bases between the germline ends. This CDR3 contains 15 residues. This chain's CDR3 is CASSLRAGYTGELFF. The CDR3, as DNA: TGTGCCAGCAGCTTAAGGGCAGGGTATACCGGGGAGCTGTTTTTT. The entire variable domain, with the rest obtained from reference TRBV11-2 and TRBJ2-2, is as follows: EAGVAQSPRYKIIEKRQSVAFWCNPISGHATLYWYQQILGQGPKLLIQFQNNGVVDDSQLPKDRFSAERLKGVDSTLKIQPAKLEDSAVYLCASSLRAGYTGELFFGEGSRLTVL.

V is TRBV15 and J is TRBJ1-2; 7 positions agree with TRBD1. From germline, CDR1 is LNHNV and CDR2 YYDKDF (reference sequence). The V segment lost 5 bases and the J segment 5 bases; nucleotides outside the gene matches: 11. This CDR3 is built from 15 residues. In DNA form, the CDR3 reads TGTGCCACCAGCCCAGGGACAGTATCTTCTTATGGCTACACCTTC. This encodes CATSPGTVSSYGYTF.

This clone was counted a few times. The rearrangement uses TRBV5-8 and TRBJ1-1, with TRBD1 identical over 7 bases. V was clipped by 3 bases and J by 11 bases; unmatched bases: 7. This CDR3 is 12 amino acids long. Germline CDR1 is SGHTS and CDR2 is YDEGEE. CDR3 coding DNA: TGTGCCAGCAGCTCGACAGGGATTCGTGCTTTCTTT. Amino acid sequence: CASSSTGIRAFF.

The chain joins TRBV6-1 to TRBJ1-2, with D possibly being TRBD1 (5 bases). V gave up 6 bases and J gave up 4 bases, with 15 bases separating them. CDR1 MNHNS and CDR2 SASEGT come from the germline V gene. The CDR3 spans 14 residues. For the CDR3, the DNA is TGTGCCAGCAGAGACCGGGACGCCGGCTATGGCTACACCTTC. Its translation: CASRDRDAGYGYTF.

The chain carries TRBV7-2 and TRBJ1-1; TRBD1 matches at 7 bases. The germline V gene encodes CDR1 SGHTA and CDR2 FQGNSA. This CDR3 has 15 residues. V was pared by 3 bases and J by 4 bases, with 8 bases of the junction left unmatched. CDR3 DNA sequence: TGTGCCAGCAGCTTGATCCAGGGGGGCGGCACTGAAGCTTTCTTT. Translation gives CASSLIQGGGTEAFF.